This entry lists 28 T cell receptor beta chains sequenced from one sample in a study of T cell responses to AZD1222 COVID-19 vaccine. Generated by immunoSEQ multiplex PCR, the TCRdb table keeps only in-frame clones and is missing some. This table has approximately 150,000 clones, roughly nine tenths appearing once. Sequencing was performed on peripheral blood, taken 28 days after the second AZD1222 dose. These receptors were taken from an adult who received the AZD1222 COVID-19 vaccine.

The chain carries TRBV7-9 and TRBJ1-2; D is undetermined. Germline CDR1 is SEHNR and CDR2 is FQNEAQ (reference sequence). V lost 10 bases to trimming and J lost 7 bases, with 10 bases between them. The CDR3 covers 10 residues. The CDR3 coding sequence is TGTGCCACTAGCACGGGTGGCTACACCTTC. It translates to CATSTGGYTF.

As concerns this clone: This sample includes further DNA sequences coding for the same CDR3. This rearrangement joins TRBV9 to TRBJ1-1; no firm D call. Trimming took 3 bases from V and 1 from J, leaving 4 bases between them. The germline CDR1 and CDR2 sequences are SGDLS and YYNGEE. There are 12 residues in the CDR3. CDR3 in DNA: TGTGCCAGCAGCGGGGGGAACACTGAAGCTTTCTTT. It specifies CASSGGNTEAFF.

The CDR3, as DNA: TGCGCCAGCAGCTTGGTCCCCCCAACAGGGAACGGCTACACCTTC. Its translation: CASSLVPPTGNGYTF. V gene TRBV5-1 combines with J gene TRBJ1-2; D might be TRBD1 (6 bases). V was clipped by 0 bases and J by 8 bases, with 17 bases between them. The CDR3 spans 15 residues. The germline V gene has CDR1 SGHRS and CDR2 YFSETQ.

CDR3 loop: CASSLALGESAGYTF. The CDR3 DNA reads TGCGCCAGCAGCTTGGCCTTGGGGGAGTCGGCTGGCTACACCTTC. V is TRBV5-1 and J is TRBJ1-2, with D perhaps matching TRBD1 (5 bases). The V and J ends lost 0 bases and 7 bases respectively, with 16 bases between them. The CDR3 length is 15 residues. From germline, CDR1 is SGHRS and CDR2 YFSETQ.

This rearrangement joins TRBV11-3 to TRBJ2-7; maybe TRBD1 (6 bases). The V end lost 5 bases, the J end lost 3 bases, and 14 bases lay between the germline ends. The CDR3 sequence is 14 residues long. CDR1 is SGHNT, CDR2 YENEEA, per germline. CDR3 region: CASSINRDNYEQYF. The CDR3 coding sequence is TGTGCCAGCAGCATTAACCGGGACAACTACGAGCAGTACTTC.

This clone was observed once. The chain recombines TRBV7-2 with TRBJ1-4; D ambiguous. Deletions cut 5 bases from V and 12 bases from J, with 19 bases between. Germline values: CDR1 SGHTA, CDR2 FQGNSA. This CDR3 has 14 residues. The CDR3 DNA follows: TGTGCCAGCAGCCCCCAGGCGGTGCCAAGGGAACTGTTTTTT. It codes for CASSPQAVPRELFF.

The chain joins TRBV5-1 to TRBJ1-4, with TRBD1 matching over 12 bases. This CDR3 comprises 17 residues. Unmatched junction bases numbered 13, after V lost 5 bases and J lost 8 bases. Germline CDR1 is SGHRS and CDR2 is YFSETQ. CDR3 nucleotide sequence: TGCGCCAGCAGGGAAGGGACAGGGGGCTCCTACTTAGAAAAACTGTTTTTT. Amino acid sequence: CASREGTGGSYLEKLFF.

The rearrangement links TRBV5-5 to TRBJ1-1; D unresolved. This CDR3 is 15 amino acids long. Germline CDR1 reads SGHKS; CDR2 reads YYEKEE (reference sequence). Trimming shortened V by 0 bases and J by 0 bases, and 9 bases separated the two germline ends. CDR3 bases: TGTGCCAGCAGCTTGGATATCACCATGAACACTGAAGCTTTCTTT. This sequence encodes CASSLDITMNTEAFF.

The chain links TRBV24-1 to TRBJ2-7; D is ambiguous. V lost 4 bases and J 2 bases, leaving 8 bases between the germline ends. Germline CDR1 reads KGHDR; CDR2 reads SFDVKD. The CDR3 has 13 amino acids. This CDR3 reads CATSDPVTYEQYF. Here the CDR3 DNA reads TGTGCCACCAGTGACCCGGTTACCTACGAGCAGTACTTC.

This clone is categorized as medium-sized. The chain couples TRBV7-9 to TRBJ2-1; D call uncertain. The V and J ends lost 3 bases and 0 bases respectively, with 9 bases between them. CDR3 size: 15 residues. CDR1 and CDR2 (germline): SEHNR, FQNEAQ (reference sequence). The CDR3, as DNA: TGTGCCAGCAGCTTGACCCGAAGCTCCTACAATGAGCAGTTCTTC. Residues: CASSLTRSSYNEQFF.

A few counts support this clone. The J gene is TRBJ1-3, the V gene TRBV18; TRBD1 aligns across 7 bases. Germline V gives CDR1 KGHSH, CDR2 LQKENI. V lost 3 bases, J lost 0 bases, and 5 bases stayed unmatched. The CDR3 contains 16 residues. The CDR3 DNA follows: TGTGCCAGCTCACCCGGGACAGTGAGCTCTGGAAACACCATATATTTT. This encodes CASSPGTVSSGNTIYF. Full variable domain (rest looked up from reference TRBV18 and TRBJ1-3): NAGVMQNPRHLVRRRGQEARLRCSPMKGHSHVYWYRQLPEEGLKFMVYLQKENIIDESGMPKERFSAEFPKEGPSILRIQQVVRGDSAAYFCASSPGTVSSGNTIYFGEGSWLTVV.

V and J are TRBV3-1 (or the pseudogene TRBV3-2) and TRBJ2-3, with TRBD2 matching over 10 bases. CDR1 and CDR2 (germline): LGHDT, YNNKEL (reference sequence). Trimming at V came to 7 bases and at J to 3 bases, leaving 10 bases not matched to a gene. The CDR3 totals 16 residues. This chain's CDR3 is CASTSGRARGTDTQYF. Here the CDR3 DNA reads TGTGCCAGCACCAGCGGGAGGGCCCGGGGAACAGATACGCAGTATTTT.

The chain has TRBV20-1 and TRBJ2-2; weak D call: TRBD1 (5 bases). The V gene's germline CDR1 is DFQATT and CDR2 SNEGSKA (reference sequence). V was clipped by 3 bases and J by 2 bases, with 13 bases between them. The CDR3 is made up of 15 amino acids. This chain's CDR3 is CSASGAGPNTGELFF. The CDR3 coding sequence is TGCAGTGCTAGTGGGGCAGGACCCAACACCGGGGAGCTGTTTTTT.

The CDR3 sequence: CASSSGEAHSNQPQHF. The CDR3 nucleotides are TGTGCCAGCAGCTCCGGGGAGGCTCATAGCAATCAGCCCCAGCATTTT. The chain is built from TRBV5-8 and TRBJ1-5; no clear D gene. The germline V and J ends were trimmed by 3 bases and 0 bases, with 13 bases remaining between them. There are 16 residues in the CDR3. The V gene's germline CDR1 is SGHTS and CDR2 YDEGEE.

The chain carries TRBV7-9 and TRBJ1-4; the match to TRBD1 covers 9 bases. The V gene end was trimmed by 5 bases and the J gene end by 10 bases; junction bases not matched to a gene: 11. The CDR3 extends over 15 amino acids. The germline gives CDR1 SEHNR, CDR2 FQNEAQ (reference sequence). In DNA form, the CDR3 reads TGTGCCAGCAGCCAGGACGGGACAGGGCCGGGAAAACTGTTTTTT. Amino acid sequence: CASSQDGTGPGKLFF.

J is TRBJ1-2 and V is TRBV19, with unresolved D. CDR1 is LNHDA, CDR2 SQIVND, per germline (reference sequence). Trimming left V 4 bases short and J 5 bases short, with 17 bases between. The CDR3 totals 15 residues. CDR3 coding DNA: TGTGCCAGTAGTAAGAGTAGTCTCGGGATTTATGGCTACACCTTC. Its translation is CASSKSSLGIYGYTF.

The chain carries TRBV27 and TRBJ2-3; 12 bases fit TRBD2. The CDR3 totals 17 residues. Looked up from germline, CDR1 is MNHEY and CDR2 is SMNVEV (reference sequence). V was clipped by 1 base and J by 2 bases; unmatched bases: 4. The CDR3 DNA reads TGTGCCAGCAGTTTATGGTCTAGCGGGGGGGACACAGATACGCAGTATTTT. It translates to CASSLWSSGGDTDTQYF.

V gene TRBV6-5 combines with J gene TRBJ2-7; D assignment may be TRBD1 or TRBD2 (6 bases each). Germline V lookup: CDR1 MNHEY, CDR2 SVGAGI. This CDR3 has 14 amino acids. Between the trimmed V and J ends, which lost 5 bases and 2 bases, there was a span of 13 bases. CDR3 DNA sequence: TGTGCCAGCAGTATGCCGGGGGCAGCCTACGAGCAGTACTTC. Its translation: CASSMPGAAYEQYF.

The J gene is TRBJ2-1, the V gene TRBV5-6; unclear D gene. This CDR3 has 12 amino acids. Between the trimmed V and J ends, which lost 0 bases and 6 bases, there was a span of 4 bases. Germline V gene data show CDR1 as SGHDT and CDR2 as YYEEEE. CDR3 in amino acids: CASSLDFNEQFF. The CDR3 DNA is TGTGCCAGCAGCTTGGACTTCAATGAGCAGTTCTTC.

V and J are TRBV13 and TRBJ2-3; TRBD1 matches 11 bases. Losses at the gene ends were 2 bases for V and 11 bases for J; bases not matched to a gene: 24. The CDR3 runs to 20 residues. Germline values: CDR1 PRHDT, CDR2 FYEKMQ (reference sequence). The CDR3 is CASSLLSTPTGQGGPGVQYF. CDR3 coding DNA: TGTGCCAGCAGCTTATTGTCAACGCCGACGGGACAGGGGGGTCCGGGAGTGCAGTATTTT. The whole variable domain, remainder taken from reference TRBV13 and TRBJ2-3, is AAGVIQSPRHLIKEKRETATLKCYPIPRHDTVYWYQQGPGQDPQFLISFYEKMQSDKGSIPDRFSAQQFSDYHSELNMSSLELGDSALYFCASSLLSTPTGQGGPGVQYFGPGTRLTVL.

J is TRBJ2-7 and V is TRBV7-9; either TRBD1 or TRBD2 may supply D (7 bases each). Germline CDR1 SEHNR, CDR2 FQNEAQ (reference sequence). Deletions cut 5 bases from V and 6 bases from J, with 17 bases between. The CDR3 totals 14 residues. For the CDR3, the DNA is TGTGCCAGCAGCCCTGACAGGGAGGGATTCGAGCAGTACTTC. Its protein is CASSPDREGFEQYF. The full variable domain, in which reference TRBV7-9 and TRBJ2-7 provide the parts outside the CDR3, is DTGVSQNPRHKITKRGQNVTFRCDPISEHNRLYWYRQTLGQGPEFLTYFQNEAQLEKSRLLSDRFSAERPKGSFSTLEIQRTEQGDSAMYLCASSPDREGFEQYFGPGTRLTVT.

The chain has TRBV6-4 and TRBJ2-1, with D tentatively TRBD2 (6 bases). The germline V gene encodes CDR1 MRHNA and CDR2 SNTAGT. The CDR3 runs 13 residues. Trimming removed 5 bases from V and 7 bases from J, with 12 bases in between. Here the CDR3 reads CASSPSAENEQFF. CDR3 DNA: TGTGCCAGCAGTCCTAGCGCTGAAAATGAGCAGTTCTTC.

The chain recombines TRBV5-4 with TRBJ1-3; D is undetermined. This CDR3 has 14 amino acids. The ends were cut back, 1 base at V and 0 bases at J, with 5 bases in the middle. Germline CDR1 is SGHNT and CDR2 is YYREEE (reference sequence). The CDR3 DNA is TGTGCCAGCAGCTTGAAGACCTCTGGAAACACCATATATTTT. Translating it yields CASSLKTSGNTIYF.

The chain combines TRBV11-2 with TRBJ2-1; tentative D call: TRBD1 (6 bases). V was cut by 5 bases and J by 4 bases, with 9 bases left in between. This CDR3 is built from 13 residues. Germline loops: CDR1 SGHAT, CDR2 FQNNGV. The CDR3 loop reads CASSRDRYNEQFF. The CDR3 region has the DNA TGTGCCAGCAGCCGAGACAGGTACAATGAGCAGTTCTTC. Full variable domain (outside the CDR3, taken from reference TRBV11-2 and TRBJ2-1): EAGVAQSPRYKIIEKRQSVAFWCNPISGHATLYWYQQILGQGPKLLIQFQNNGVVDDSQLPKDRFSAERLKGVDSTLKIQPAKLEDSAVYLCASSRDRYNEQFFGPGTRLTVL.

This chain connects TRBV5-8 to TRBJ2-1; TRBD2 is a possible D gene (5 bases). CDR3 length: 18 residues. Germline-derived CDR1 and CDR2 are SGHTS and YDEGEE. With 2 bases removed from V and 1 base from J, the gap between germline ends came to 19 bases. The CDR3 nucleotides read TGTGCCAGCAGCTTTTATACGGGGTACCGGAGGTCCTACAATGAGCAGTTCTTC. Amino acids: CASSFYTGYRRSYNEQFF.

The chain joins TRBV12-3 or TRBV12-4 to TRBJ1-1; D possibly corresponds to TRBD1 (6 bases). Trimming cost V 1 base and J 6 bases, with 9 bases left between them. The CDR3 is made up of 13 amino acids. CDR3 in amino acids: CASSLGGGSEAFF. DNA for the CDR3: TGTGCCAGCAGTTTAGGGGGGGGCTCTGAAGCTTTCTTT.

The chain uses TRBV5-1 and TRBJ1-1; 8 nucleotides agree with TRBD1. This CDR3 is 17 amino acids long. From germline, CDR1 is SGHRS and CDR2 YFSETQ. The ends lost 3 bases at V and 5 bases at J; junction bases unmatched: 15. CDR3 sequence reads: CASSSGQGLMARTEAFF. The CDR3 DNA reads TGCGCCAGCAGCTCCGGACAGGGCTTAATGGCGAGGACTGAAGCTTTCTTT.

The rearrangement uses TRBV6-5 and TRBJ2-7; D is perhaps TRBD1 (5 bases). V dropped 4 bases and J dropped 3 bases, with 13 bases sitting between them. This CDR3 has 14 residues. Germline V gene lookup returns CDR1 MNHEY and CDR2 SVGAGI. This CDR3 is CASSFIDRHYEQYF. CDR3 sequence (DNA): TGTGCCAGCAGTTTTATAGACAGACACTACGAGCAGTACTTC.